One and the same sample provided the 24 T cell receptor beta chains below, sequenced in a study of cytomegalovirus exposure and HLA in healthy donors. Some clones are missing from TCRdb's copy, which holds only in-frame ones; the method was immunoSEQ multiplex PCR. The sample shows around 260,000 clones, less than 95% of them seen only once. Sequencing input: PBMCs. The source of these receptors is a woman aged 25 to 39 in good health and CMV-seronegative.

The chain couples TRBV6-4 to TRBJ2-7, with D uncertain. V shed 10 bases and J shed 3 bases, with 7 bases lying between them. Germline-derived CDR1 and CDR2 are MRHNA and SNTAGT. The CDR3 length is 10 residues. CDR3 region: CANRNYEQYF. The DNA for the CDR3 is TGTGCCAACCGAAACTACGAGCAGTACTTC.

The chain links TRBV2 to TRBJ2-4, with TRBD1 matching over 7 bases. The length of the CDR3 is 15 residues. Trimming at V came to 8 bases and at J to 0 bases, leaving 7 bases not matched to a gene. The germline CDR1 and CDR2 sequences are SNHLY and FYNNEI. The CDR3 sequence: CASSGDSEAKNIQYF. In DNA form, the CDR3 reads TGTGCCAGCTCCGGGGACAGTGAAGCCAAAAACATTCAGTACTTC.

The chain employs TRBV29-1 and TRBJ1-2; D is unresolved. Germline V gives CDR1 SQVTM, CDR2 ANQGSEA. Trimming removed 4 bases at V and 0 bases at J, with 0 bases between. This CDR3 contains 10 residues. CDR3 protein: CSVANYGYTF. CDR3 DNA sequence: TGCAGCGTTGCTAACTATGGCTACACCTTC.

In DNA, the CDR3 is TGCGCCAGCAGCCAAGCTGGACAGGGAGGAGGATATGGCTACACCTTC. Protein sequence: CASSQAGQGGGYGYTF. J is TRBJ1-2 and V is TRBV4-3; 8 bases agree with TRBD1. The germline gives CDR1 LGHNA, CDR2 YSLEER. The V and J ends lost 1 base and 5 bases, in that order; junction bases with no gene match: 9. The CDR3 covers 16 residues.

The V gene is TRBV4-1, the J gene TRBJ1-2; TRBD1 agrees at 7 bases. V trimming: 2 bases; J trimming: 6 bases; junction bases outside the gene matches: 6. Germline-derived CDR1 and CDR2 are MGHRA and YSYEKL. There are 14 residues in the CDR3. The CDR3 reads CASSQIGGWDGYTF. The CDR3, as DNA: TGCGCCAGCAGCCAAATAGGGGGCTGGGATGGCTACACCTTC.

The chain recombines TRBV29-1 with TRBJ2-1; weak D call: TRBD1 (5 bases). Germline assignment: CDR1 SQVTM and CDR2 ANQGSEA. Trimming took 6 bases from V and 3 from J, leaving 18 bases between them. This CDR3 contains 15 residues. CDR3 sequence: CSVPPSGPLYNEQFF. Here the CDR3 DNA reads TGCAGCGTCCCGCCCTCAGGGCCCCTCTACAATGAGCAGTTCTTC.

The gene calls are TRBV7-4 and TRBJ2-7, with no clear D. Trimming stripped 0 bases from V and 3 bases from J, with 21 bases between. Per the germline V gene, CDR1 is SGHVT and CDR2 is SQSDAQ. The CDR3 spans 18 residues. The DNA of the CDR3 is TGTGCCAGCAGCTTAGCGTTACAAATAACGTGGTGGGACTACGAGCAGTACTTC. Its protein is CASSLALQITWWDYEQYF.

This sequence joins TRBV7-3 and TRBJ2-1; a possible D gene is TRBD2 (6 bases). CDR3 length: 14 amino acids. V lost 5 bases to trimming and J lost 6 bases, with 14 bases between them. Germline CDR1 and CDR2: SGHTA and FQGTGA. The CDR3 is CASSLYDGGNEQFF. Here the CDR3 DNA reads TGTGCCAGCAGCCTATATGACGGGGGCAATGAGCAGTTCTTC. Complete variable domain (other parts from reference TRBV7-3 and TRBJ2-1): GAGVSQTPSNKVTEKGKYVELRCDPISGHTALYWYRQSLGQGPEFLIYFQGTGAADDSGLPNDRFFAVRPEGSVSTLKIQRTERGDSAVYLCASSLYDGGNEQFFGPGTRLTVL.

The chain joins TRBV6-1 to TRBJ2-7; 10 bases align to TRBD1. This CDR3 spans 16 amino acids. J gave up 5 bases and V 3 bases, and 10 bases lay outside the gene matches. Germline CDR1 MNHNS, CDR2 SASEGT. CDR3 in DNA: TGTGCCAGCAGTGAGGCGACGGGACAGGGGAGGAACGAGCAGTACTTC. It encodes CASSEATGQGRNEQYF.

In DNA, the CDR3 is TGTGCCAGTCACTCCCAACCTGGACTAGCGGGAGTACGCAATGAGCAGTTCTTC. It yields the protein CASHSQPGLAGVRNEQFF. This chain uses TRBV5-4 with TRBJ2-1, with 13 bases identical to TRBD2. Trimming cost V 8 bases and J 6 bases; bases outside gene matches: 17. The CDR3 is made up of 18 amino acids. Germline CDR1 reads SGHNT; CDR2 reads YYREEE (reference sequence).

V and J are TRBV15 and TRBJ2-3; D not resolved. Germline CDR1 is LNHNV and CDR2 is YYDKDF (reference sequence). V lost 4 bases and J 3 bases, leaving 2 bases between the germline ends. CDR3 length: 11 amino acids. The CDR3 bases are TGTGCCACCAGCAATACAGATACGCAGTATTTT. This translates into CATSNTDTQYF.

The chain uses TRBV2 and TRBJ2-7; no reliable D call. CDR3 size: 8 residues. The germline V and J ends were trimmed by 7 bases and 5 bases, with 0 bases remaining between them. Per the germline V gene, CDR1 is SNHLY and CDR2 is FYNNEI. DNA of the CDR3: TGTGCCAGCAACGAGCAGTACTTC. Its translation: CASNEQYF.

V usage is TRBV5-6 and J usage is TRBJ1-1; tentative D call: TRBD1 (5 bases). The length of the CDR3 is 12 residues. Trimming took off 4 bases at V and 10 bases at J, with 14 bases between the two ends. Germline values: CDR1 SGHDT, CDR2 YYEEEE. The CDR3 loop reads CASSTGRGLAFF. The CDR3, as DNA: TGTGCCAGCAGCACCGGACGGGGGTTAGCTTTCTTT.

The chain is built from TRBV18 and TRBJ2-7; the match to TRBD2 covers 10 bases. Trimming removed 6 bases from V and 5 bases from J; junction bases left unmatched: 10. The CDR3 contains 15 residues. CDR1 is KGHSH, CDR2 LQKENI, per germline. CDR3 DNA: TGTGCCAGCTCGGACGAACTAGCGGGAAGTAACGAGCAGTACTTC. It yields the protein CASSDELAGSNEQYF.

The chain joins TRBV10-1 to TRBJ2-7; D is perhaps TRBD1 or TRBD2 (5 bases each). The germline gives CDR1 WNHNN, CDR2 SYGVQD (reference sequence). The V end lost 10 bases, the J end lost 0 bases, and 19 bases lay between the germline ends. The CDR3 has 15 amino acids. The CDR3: CAIHPGPRNSYEQYF. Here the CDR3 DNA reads TGCGCCATCCATCCGGGACCCCGAAACTCCTACGAGCAGTACTTC.

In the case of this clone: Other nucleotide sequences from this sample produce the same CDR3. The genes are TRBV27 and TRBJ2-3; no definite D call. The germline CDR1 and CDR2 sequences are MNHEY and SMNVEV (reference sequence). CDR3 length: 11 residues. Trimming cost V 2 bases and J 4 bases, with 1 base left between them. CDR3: CASSLADTQYF. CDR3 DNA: TGTGCCAGCAGTTTAGCAGATACGCAGTATTTT.

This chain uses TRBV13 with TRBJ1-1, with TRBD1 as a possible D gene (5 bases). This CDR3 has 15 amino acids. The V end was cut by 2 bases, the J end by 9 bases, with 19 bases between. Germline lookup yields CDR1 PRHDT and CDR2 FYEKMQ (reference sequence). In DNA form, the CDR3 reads TGTGCCAGCAGCTTAACCAGGGAAGGTAATTTGAAAGCTTTCTTT. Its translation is CASSLTREGNLKAFF.

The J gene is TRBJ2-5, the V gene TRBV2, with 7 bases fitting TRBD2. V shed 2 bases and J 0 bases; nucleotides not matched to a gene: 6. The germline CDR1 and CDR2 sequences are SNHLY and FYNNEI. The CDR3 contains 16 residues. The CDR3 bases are TGTGCCAGCAGTGAAAGGAAGACTAGCTACCAAGAGACCCAGTACTTC. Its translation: CASSERKTSYQETQYF.

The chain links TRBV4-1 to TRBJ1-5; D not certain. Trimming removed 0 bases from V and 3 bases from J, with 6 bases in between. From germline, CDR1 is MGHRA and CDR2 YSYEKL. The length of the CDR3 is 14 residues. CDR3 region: CASSQDPSNQPQHF. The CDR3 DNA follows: TGCGCCAGCAGCCAAGACCCATCCAATCAGCCCCAGCATTTT.

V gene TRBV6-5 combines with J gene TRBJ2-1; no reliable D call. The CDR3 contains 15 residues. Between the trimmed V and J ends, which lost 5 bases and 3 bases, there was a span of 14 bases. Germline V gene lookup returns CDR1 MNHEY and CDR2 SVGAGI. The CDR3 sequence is CASSTGGQLYNEQFF. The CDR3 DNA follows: TGTGCCAGCAGTACGGGCGGTCAACTCTACAATGAGCAGTTCTTC.

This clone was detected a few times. The CDR3 sequence is CASSRGDEPPYEQYF. In nucleotides, the CDR3 is TGCGCCAGCAGCCGAGGGGATGAACCCCCCTACGAGCAGTACTTC. The chain has TRBV4-1 and TRBJ2-7; D is perhaps TRBD1 or TRBD2 (5 bases each). This CDR3 contains 15 residues. Germline V lookup: CDR1 MGHRA, CDR2 YSYEKL. Between the trimmed V and J ends, which lost 4 bases and 2 bases, there was a span of 15 bases.

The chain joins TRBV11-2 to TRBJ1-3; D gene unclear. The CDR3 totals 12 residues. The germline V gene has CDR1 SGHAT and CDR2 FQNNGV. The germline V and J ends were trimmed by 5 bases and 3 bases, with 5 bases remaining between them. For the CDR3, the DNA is TGTGCCAGCAGCCCCCATGGAAACACCATATATTTT. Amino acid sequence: CASSPHGNTIYF.

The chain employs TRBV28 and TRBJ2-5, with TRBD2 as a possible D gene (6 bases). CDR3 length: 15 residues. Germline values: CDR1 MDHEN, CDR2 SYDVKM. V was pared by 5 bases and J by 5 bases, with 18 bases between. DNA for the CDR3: TGTGCCAGCAGTCTCTCGATTCTAGGAGGGGAGACCCAGTACTTC. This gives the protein CASSLSILGGETQYF.

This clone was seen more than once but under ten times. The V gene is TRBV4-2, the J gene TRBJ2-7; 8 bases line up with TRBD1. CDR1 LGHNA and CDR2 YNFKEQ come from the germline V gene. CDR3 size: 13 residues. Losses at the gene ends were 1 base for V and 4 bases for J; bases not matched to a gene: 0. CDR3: CASSQGTGYEQYF. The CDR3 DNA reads TGTGCCAGCAGCCAAGGGACAGGGTACGAGCAGTACTTC.